This TCR beta chain stems from a study of identifying expanded T cells in peripheral blood. General study points: Differentially abundant clones: roughly 1.2 between replicates, 16.4 at around 14 days, 19 to 20 at four. Across healthy donors, higher total template counts meant significantly greater roughly two-week count variance.

Profiled with immunoSEQ multiplex PCR; TCRdb holds only in-frame clones, not every one. Altogether around 68,000 clones are present, around 87% being singletons, with the ten largest covering approximately 4.5%. Concerning this clone itself: Its target is not known.

During the collection period, no donor immune events like infections were recorded. The TCR originated in a person between 18 and 75 years old in good health. Material: blood.

CDR3: CASSQGGTSGSIYEQYF. The CDR3 DNA follows: TGTGCCAGCAGCCAAGGGGGGACTAGCGGGAGTATCTACGAGCAGTACTTC. The chain recombines TRBV4-2 with TRBJ2-7, with 14 bases matching TRBD2. The CDR3 extends over 17 amino acids. The trim removed 1 base at V and 3 bases at J, leaving 5 bases unmatched. Looked up from germline, CDR1 is LGHNA and CDR2 is YNFKEQ.